The sample holds a few counts of the clone carrying this T cell receptor (beta chain). What it binds is unknown. The sample comes from a study of T-cell reconstitution after alpha-beta-depleted transplantation in children. Trimming at V came to 6 bases and at J to 0 bases, leaving 7 bases not matched to a gene. CDR1 and CDR2 (germline): DFQATT, SNEGSKA (reference sequence). The CDR3 spans 14 residues. Researchers prepared the TCRbeta library using unique molecular identifiers, the study reports. TCRdb independently ran MiXCR on the PCR reads; one entry per CDR3 protein. The sample lists about 210,000 distinct CDR3 sequences, 17% occurring once. Findings and caveats of the study: The authors attributed T-cell counts and diversity one year after transplant mostly to newly produced T cells.

This rearrangement joins TRBV20-1 to TRBJ1-1; 7 nucleotides align to TRBD1. The TCR sequence derives from a male patient between 2 and 15 years old who had a stem cell transplant for acute lymphoblastic leukemia, so the T cells may come from the graft donor. This specimen was PBMCs, mostly from graft donor cells, taken 360 days after TCRalphabeta/CD19-depleted stem cell transplant. CDR3 DNA sequence: TGCAGTGCCAGGGGGTGGGTAATGAACACTGAAGCTTTCTTT. Its translation: CSARGWVMNTEAFF.